This T cell receptor (beta chain) emerged from a study of cytomegalovirus exposure and HLA in healthy donors. Study as a whole: Among around 400 genotyped donors, roughly 81% fell in the Caucasian-associated ancestry cluster. Broader study findings: Immune exposure information available was restricted to CMV serostatus. Rarity held for most TCR sequences, but there were some public TCRs that occurred in many donors. In vitro testing confirmed a few CMV-associated chains as specific for CMV antigens.

CDR1 is SGHAT and CDR2 is FQNNGV in the germline V gene. The V end was cut by 8 bases, the J end by 6 bases, with 23 bases between. The CDR3 has 15 residues. On this clone itself: As yet, its antigen is unknown.

This PCR relied on a set of 60 Vbeta primers and 13 Jbeta primers. TCRdb's table, derived via immunoSEQ multiplex PCR, lists solely in-frame clones and lacks some. Of 170,000 or so clones listed, roughly 84% were seen once; the top ten hold 0.35% to 0.4%. What was sequenced was PBMCs. This receptor was obtained from a boy younger than 10 in good health and CMV-seronegative. J is TRBJ2-7 and V is TRBV11-2, with D maybe TRBD2 (5 bases). The CDR3 DNA follows: TGTGCCAGCGGGTTGTACGGAGGAATTTGGGGCGAGCAGTACTTC. Translated, it gives CASGLYGGIWGEQYF.